Below are 10 T cell receptor beta chains sequenced from a single sample in a study of radiotherapy plus CTLA-4 blockade in lung cancer. Sequencing used immunoSEQ multiplex PCR; TCRdb keeps in-frame clones, though not all of them. Of approximately 52,000 clones listed, roughly 77% are singletons. The sample was peripheral blood, taken from a patient treated with radiotherapy plus ipilimumab. Receptors originate from a human donor with non-small cell lung cancer whose response to radiotherapy plus ipilimumab could not be evaluated.

The chain employs TRBV4-3 and TRBJ2-7, with TRBD1 matching over 7 bases. The V and J ends lost 0 bases and 7 bases, in that order; junction bases with no gene match: 21. The CDR3 has 19 residues. Germline CDR1 reads LGHNA; CDR2 reads YSLEER. CDR3 bases: TGCGCCAGCAGCCAAGAGAGGGGGCCCCCGGCGGGCGTGCTACGAGAGCAGTACTTC. Amino acid sequence: CASSQERGPPAGVLREQYF.

The count of this clone is one. The V call is TRBV11-2, the J call TRBJ2-3; no definite D call. The length of the CDR3 is 13 residues. The germline gives CDR1 SGHAT, CDR2 FQNNGV. V was cut by 1 base and J by 4 bases, with 6 bases left in between. The CDR3 here is CASSLVSSDTQYF. The DNA for the CDR3 is TGTGCCAGCAGCTTAGTGTCGTCAGATACGCAGTATTTT. Variable domain in full (rest from reference TRBV11-2 and TRBJ2-3): EAGVAQSPRYKIIEKRQSVAFWCNPISGHATLYWYQQILGQGPKLLIQFQNNGVVDDSQLPKDRFSAERLKGVDSTLKIQPAKLEDSAVYLCASSLVSSDTQYFGPGTRLTVL.

This clone came up a few times. The chain combines TRBV5-6 with TRBJ2-7, with 8 positions matching TRBD1. CDR3 length: 18 amino acids. V lost 4 bases to trimming and J lost 3 bases; unmatched junction nucleotides: 18. CDR1 is SGHDT, CDR2 YYEEEE, per germline. CDR3 region: CASSQPLQQGELNYEQYF. The CDR3 DNA sequence: TGTGCCAGCAGCCAACCTTTACAACAGGGGGAGCTTAACTACGAGCAGTACTTC.

This clone appeared a few times. V is TRBV9 and J is TRBJ2-1; 9 bases match TRBD1. Trimming took 4 bases from V and 10 from J; bases not matched to a gene: 3. Germline V CDR1 and CDR2: SGDLS, YYNGEE. The CDR3 is made up of 12 amino acids. DNA for the CDR3: TGTGCCAGCAGCACTGGACAGGGGGAGCAGTTCTTC. This translates into CASSTGQGEQFF.

The rearrangement uses TRBV28 and TRBJ2-1; the D is unclear. This CDR3 is built from 12 residues. CDR1 and CDR2 from the germline V gene are MDHEN and SYDVKM. Trimming left V 4 bases short and J 7 bases short, with 8 bases between. CDR3 coding DNA: TGTGCCAGCAGTTCTCACGGGAATGAGCAGTTCTTC. This translates into CASSSHGNEQFF.

The J gene is TRBJ1-1, the V gene TRBV5-1, with 11 bases matching TRBD1. Germline V CDR1 and CDR2: SGHRS, YFSETQ. V lost 4 bases, J lost 7 bases, and 12 bases stayed unmatched. This CDR3 contains 16 residues. The CDR3 loop reads CASSPPDRGLLGEAFF. CDR3 nucleotide sequence: TGCGCCAGCAGCCCGCCGGACAGGGGGCTTTTAGGTGAAGCTTTCTTT.

CDR3 bases: TGCGCCAGCAGCCAGGCTGGGCAGGGGAACACCGGGGAGCTGTTTTTT. Translating gives CASSQAGQGNTGELFF. V is TRBV4-3 and J is TRBJ2-2; D might be TRBD1 (5 bases). V dropped 3 bases and J dropped 1 base, with 12 bases sitting between them. The germline CDR1 and CDR2 sequences are LGHNA and YSLEER. CDR3 length: 16 amino acids.

In this sample, this clone turned up a few times. This sequence joins TRBV19 and TRBJ1-4; D ambiguous. Trimming took off 5 bases at V and 0 bases at J, with 10 bases between the two ends. This CDR3 spans 15 amino acids. Per the germline V gene, CDR1 is LNHDA and CDR2 is SQIVND (reference sequence). The CDR3 loop is CASSFQAATNEKLFF. CDR3 bases: TGTGCCAGTAGTTTCCAGGCTGCAACTAATGAAAAACTGTTTTTT.

The genes are TRBV4-3 and TRBJ1-2; 7 positions agree with TRBD1. V lost 4 bases, J lost 3 bases, and 5 bases stayed unmatched. The CDR3 is made up of 14 amino acids. CDR1 is LGHNA and CDR2 is YSLEER in the germline V gene. The CDR3 protein is CASSPGTADYGYTF. The CDR3 DNA reads as TGCGCCAGCAGCCCCGGGACAGCTGACTATGGCTACACCTTC.

The genes are TRBV2 and TRBJ2-1, with a tentative D call TRBD2 (6 bases). V lost 7 bases and J lost 8, with 15 bases in between. The CDR3 extends over 13 amino acids. Germline CDR1 reads SNHLY; CDR2 reads FYNNEI. Here the CDR3 DNA reads TGTGCCAGCATTGGACCTGGCGGGGATGAGCAGTTCTTC. Amino acid sequence: CASIGPGGDEQFF.